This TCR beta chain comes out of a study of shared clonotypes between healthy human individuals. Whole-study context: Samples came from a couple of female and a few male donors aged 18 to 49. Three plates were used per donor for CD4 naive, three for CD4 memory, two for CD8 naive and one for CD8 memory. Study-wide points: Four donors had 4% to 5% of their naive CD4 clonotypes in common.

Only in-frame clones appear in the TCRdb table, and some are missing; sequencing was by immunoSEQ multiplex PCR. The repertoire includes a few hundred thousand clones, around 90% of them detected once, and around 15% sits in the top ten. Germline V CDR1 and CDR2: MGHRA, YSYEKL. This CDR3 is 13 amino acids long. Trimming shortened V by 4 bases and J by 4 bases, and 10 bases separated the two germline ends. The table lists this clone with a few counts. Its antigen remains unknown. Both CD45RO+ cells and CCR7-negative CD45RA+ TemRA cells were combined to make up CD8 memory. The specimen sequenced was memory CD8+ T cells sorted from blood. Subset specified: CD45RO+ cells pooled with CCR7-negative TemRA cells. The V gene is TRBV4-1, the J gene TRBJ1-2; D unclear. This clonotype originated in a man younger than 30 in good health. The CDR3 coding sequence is TGCGCCAGCAGCCCCCCGGGGAGCTATGGCTACACCTTC. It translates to CASSPPGSYGYTF.